One and the same sample provided the 6 T cell receptor beta chains below, sequenced in a study of T cell repertoires in cytomegalovirus infection. TCRdb reprocessed the reads via MiXCR and lists one record per CDR3 protein. The sample holds some 600,000 distinct CDR3 sequences, around 24% seen once. Sequenced input: CD8+ T cells from PBMCs. These receptors all stem from a human donor in good health (CMV status not recorded). Some clones in this sample may be carry-over from other donors' samples.

This clonotype was recorded at least ten times. This chain connects TRBV7-9 to TRBJ2-3, with a possible D match to TRBD1 (5 bases). The CDR3 is made up of 14 amino acids. CDR1 is SEHNR and CDR2 is FQNEAQ in the germline V gene (reference sequence). V dropped 5 bases and J dropped 2 bases, with 11 bases sitting between them. This CDR3 is CASSPRQITDTQYF. In nucleotides, the CDR3 is TGTGCCAGCAGCCCTCGACAGATCACAGATACGCAGTATTTT.

Concerning this clonotype: A read error is possible here, since a much larger clone lies one base away. The chain employs TRBV10-3 and TRBJ1-1, with D possibly being TRBD1 (5 bases). This CDR3 has 19 amino acids. Germline V gene data show CDR1 as ENHRY and CDR2 as SYGVKD. The CDR3 bases are TGTGCCATCTGTGAGTGGGGCAGGGCATCCACCCCCCACCCCACTGAAGCTTTCTTT. It specifies CAICEWGRASTPHPTEAFF.

Only a few counts were recorded for this clonotype. This rearrangement joins TRBV12-3 or TRBV12-4 to TRBJ1-3; 7 positions match TRBD1. V shed 0 bases, J shed 1 base, and the junction held 3 bases outside the gene matches. The CDR3 runs to 16 residues. The CDR3 spells CASSLAPGQSGNTIYF. The DNA for the CDR3 is TGTGCCAGCAGTTTAGCGCCGGGACAGTCTGGAAACACCATATATTTT.

CDR3 residues: CASSSQLGARDQPQHF. DNA of the CDR3: TGCGCCAGCAGCAGCCAATTAGGGGCGCGAGATCAGCCCCAGCATTTT. J is TRBJ1-5 and V is TRBV4-1; D may be TRBD1 (5 bases). The V and J ends lost 5 bases and 5 bases respectively, with 19 bases between them. CDR3 length: 16 amino acids. Looked up from germline, CDR1 is MGHRA and CDR2 is YSYEKL.

The genes are TRBV10-2 and TRBJ2-3; 8 bases are shared with TRBD1. The CDR3 runs 16 residues. Germline loops: CDR1 WSHSY, CDR2 SAAADI. J gave up 0 bases and V 6 bases, and 8 bases lay outside the gene matches. The CDR3 here is CASSHDRGPSTDTQYF. The CDR3 DNA reads TGCGCCAGCAGCCACGACAGGGGACCTAGCACAGATACGCAGTATTTT.

This sequence joins TRBV28 and TRBJ1-1, with D possibly matching TRBD1 (6 bases). The CDR3 has 15 amino acids. Trimming shortened V by 6 bases and J by 7 bases, and 21 bases separated the two germline ends. Germline lookup yields CDR1 MDHEN and CDR2 SYDVKM. The CDR3: CASRRNREGEYEAFF. The CDR3 DNA sequence: TGTGCCAGCAGACGGAACAGGGAAGGGGAGTATGAAGCTTTCTTT.